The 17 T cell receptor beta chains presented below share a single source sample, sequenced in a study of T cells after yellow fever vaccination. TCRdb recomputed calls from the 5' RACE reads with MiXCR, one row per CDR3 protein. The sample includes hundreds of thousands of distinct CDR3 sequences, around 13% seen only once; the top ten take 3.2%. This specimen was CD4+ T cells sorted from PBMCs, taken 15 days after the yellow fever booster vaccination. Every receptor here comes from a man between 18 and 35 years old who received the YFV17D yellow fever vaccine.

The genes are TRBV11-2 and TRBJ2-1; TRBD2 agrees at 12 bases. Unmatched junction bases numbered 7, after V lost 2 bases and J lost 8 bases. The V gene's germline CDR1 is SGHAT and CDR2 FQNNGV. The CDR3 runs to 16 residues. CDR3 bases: TGTGCCAGCAGCTTAACGCTAGCGGGGGGGTTAGATGAGCAGTTCTTC. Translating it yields CASSLTLAGGLDEQFF.

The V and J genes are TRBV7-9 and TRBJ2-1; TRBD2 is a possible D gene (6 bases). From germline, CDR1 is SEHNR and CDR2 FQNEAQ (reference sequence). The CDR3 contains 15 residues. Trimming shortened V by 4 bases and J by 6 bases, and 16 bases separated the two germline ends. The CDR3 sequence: CASSSKAGPPNEQFF. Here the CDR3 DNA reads TGTGCCAGCAGCTCAAAAGCGGGCCCCCCCAATGAGCAGTTCTTC.

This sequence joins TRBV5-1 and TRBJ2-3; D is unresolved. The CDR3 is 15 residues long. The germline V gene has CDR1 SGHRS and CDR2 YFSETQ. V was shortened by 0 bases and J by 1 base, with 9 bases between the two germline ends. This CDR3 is CASSLEGRGTDTQYF. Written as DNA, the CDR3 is TGCGCCAGCAGCTTGGAGGGCCGGGGCACAGATACGCAGTATTTT.

CDR3 protein: CASNDPGQGASPLHF. DNA of the CDR3: TGTGCCAGTAACGACCCGGGACAGGGGGCTTCACCCCTCCACTTT. The rearrangement joins TRBV19 to TRBJ1-6, with 12 bases aligning to TRBD1. The germline V gene has CDR1 LNHDA and CDR2 SQIVND (reference sequence). The ends lost 7 bases at V and 9 bases at J; junction bases unmatched: 7. The CDR3 loop spans 15 amino acids. The whole variable domain, remainder taken from reference TRBV19 and TRBJ1-6, is DGGITQSPKYLFRKEGQNVTLSCEQNLNHDAMYWYRQDPGQGLRLIYYSQIVNDFQKGDIAEGYSVSREKKESFPLTVTSAQKNPTAFYLCASNDPGQGASPLHFGNGTRLTVT.

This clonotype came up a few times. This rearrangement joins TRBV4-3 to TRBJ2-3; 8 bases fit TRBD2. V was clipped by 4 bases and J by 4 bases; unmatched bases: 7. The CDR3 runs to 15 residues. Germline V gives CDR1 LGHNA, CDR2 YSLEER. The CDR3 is CASSLGLVRADTQYF. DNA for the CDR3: TGCGCCAGCAGCCTGGGACTAGTAAGGGCAGATACGCAGTATTTT.

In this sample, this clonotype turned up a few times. The CDR3: CASSSDYSGANVLTF. The DNA for the CDR3 is TGTGCCAGCAGTTCCGATTACTCTGGGGCCAACGTCCTGACTTTC. This sequence joins TRBV6-5 and TRBJ2-6; D unclear. Trimming cost V 4 bases and J 0 bases, with 7 bases left between them. Germline CDR1 MNHEY, CDR2 SVGAGI. The CDR3 is made up of 15 amino acids.

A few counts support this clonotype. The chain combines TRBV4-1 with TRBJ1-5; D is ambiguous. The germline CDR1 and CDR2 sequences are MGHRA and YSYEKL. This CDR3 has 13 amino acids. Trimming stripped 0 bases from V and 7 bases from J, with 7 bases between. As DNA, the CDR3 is TGCGCCAGCAGCCAAGATGTGGACCAGCCCCAGCATTTT. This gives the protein CASSQDVDQPQHF.

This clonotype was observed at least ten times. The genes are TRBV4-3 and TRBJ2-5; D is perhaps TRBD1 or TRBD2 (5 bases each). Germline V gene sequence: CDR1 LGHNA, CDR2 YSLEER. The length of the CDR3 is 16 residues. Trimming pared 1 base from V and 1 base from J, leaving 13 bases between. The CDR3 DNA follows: TGCGCCAGCAGCCAAGCATTCTTTGGGGGCCAAGAGACCCAGTACTTC. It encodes CASSQAFFGGQETQYF.

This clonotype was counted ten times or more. The CDR3 region has the DNA TGCGCCAGCAGCCACGGGCTACTCAATGAGCAGTTCTTC. Amino acids: CASSHGLLNEQFF. The chain combines TRBV4-3 with TRBJ2-1; D not resolved. The germline V gene encodes CDR1 LGHNA and CDR2 YSLEER. Trimming left V 3 bases short and J 6 bases short, with 9 bases between. CDR3 length: 13 amino acids.

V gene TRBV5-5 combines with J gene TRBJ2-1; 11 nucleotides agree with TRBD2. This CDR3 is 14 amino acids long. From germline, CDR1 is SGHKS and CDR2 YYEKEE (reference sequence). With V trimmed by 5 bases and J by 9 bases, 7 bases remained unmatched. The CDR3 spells CASSPGLAVFEQFF. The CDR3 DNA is TGTGCCAGCAGTCCGGGACTAGCGGTTTTTGAGCAGTTCTTC.

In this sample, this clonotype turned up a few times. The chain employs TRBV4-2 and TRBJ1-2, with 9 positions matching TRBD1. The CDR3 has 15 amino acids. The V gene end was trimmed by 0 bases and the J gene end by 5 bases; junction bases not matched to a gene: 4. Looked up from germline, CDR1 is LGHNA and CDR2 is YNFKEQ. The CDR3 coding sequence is TGTGCCAGCAGCCAAGAGTCCGACAGGGGGTATGGCTACACCTTC. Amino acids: CASSQESDRGYGYTF.

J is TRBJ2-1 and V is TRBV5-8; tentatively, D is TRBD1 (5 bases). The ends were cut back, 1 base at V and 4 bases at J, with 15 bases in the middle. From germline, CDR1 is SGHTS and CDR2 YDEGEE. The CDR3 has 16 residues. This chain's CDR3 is CASSLLQGLIYNEQFF. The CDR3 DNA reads TGTGCCAGCAGCTTGCTTCAGGGTTTAATTTACAATGAGCAGTTCTTC.

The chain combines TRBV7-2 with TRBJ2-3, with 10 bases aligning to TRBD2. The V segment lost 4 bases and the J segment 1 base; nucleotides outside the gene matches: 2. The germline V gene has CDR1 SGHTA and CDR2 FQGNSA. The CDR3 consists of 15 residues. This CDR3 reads CASSYTSGGTDTQYF. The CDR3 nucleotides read TGTGCCAGCAGCTATACTAGCGGGGGCACAGATACGCAGTATTTT.

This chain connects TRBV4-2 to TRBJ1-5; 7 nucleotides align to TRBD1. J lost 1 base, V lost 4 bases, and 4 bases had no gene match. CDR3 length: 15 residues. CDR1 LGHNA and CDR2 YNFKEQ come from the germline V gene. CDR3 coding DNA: TGTGCCAGCAGCCGGGACAGATCGAGCAATCAGCCCCAGCATTTT. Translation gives CASSRDRSSNQPQHF.

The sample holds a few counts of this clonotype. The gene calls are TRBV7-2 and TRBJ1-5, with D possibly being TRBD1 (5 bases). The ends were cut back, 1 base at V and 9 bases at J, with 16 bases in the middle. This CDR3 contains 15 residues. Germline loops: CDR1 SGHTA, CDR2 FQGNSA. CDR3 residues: CASSLVGARLGPQHF. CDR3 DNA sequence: TGTGCCAGCAGCTTAGTAGGGGCCCGGTTGGGGCCCCAGCATTTT.

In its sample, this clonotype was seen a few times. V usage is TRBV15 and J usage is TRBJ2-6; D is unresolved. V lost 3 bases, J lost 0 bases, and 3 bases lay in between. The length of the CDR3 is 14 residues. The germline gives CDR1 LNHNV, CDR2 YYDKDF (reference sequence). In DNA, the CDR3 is TGTGCCACCAGCAGTCCCTCTGGGGCCAACGTCCTGACTTTC. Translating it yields CATSSPSGANVLTF.

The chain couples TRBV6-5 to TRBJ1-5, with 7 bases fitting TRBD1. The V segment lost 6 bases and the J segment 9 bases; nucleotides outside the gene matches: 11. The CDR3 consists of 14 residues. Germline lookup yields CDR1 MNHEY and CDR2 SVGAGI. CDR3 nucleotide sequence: TGTGCCAGCAGCCTGCAGGGGGGGTACGGGCCCCAGCATTTT. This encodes CASSLQGGYGPQHF.